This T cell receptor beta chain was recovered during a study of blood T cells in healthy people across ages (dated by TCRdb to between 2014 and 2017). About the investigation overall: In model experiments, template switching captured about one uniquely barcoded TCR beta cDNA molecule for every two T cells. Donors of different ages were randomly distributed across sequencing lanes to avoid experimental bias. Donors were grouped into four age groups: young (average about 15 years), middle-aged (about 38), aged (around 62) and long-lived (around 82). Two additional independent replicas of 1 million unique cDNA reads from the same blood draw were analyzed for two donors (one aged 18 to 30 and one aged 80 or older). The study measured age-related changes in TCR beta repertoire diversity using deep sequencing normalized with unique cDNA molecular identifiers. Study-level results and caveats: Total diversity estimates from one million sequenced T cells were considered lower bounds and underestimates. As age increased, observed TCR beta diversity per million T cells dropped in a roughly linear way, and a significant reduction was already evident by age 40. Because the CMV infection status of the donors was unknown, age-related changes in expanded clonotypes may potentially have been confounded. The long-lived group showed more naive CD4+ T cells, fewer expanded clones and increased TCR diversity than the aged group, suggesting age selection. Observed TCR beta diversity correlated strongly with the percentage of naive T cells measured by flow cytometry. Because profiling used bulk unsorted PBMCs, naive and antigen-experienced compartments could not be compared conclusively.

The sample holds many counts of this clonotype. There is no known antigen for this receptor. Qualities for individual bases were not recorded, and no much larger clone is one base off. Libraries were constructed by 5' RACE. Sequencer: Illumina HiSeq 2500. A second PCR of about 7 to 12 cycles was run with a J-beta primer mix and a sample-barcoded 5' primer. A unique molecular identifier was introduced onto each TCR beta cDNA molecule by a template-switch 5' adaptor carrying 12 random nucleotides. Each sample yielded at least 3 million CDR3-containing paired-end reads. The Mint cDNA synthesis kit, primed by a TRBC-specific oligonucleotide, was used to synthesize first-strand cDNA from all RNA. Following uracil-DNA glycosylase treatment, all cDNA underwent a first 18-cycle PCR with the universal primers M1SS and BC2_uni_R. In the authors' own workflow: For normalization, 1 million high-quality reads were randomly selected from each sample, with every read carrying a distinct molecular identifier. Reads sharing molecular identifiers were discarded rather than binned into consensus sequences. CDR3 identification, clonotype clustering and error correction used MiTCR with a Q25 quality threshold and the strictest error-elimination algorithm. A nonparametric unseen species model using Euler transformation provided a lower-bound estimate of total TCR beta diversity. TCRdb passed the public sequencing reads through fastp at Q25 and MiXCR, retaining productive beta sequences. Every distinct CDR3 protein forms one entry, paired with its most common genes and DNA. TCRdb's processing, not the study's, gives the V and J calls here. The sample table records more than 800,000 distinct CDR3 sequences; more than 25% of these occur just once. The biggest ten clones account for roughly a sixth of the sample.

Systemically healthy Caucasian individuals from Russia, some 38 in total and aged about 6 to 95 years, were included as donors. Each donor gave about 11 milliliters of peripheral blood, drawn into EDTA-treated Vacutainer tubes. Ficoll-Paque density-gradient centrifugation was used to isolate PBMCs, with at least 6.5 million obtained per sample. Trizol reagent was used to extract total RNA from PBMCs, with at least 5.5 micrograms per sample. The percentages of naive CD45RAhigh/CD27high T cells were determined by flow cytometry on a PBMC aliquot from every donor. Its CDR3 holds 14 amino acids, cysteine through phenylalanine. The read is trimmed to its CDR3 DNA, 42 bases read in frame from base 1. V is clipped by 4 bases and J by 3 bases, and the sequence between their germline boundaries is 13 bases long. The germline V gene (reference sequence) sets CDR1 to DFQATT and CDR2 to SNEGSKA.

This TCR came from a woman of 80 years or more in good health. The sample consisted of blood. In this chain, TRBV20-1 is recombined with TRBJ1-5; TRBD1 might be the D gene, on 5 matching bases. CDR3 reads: CSATNMGPNQPQHF. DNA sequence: TGCAGTGCTACCAACATGGGGCCCAATCAGCCCCAGCATTTT.